This T cell receptor beta chain comes out of a study of low-dose radiotherapy and immunotherapy resistance in tumors. Study summary: Participants were given intravenous cyclophosphamide 200 mg/m2 every two weeks, one day before radiation and immunotherapy.

Time point here: after trial treatment. Treatment in this sample: LDRT plus nivolumab, ipilimumab, low-dose cyclophosphamide and aspirin (RACIN trial). This clonotype was recorded at least ten times. Germline CDR1 is GTSNPN and CDR2 is SVGIG (reference sequence). The CDR3 length is 11 residues. The V end was cut by 7 bases, the J end by 6 bases, with 13 bases between. Primers used for first-strand cDNA, a TRAV- and TRBV-specific set, covered both alpha and beta chains. With a constant-region primer and a V-primer adapter, TCRs were subjected to approximately 20 PCR cycles of amplification. In TCRdb, the reads were re-called with MiXCR into one record per CDR3 protein. The sample lists 35,000 to 50,000 distinct CDR3 sequences, less than 30% occurring once.

This rearrangement joins TRBV30 to TRBJ2-7; weak D call: TRBD1 (6 bases). The source of this sequence is a male donor with prostate cancer. The sample was PBMCs, taken after low-dose radiotherapy plus immunotherapy. CDR3 sequence reads: CASGQSPEQYF. The CDR3 region has the DNA TGTGCCTCTGGACAGTCCCCCGAGCAGTACTTC. The complete variable domain, with remaining parts taken from reference TRBV30 and TRBJ2-7, reads SQTIHQWPATLVQPVGSPLSLECTVEGTSNPNLYWYRQAAGRGLQLLFYSVGIGQISSEVPQNLSASRPQDRQFILSSKKLLLSDSGFYLCASGQSPEQYFGPGTRLTVT.